These 11 T cell receptor beta chains share one sample of origin, sequenced in a study of vaccination effects on CD4 cells after COVID-19. A 10-day culture period preceded the isolation of CD4+ T cells. Each person got two doses of an mRNA SARS-CoV-2 vaccine, BNT162b2 or mRNA-1273. TCRdb's table, derived via immunoSEQ multiplex PCR, lists solely in-frame clones and lacks some. The repertoire has around 69,000 clones, approximately 79% of them found once; the top ten carry about 2.5%. No antigen is known for these receptors. Material: CD4+ T cells from PBMCs cultured without peptide, obtained after COVID-19 vaccination. The receptors originated from a human donor who received a COVID-19 vaccine.

The V call is TRBV5-1, the J call TRBJ1-1; TRBD1 is a possible D gene (6 bases). CDR3 size: 15 residues. Germline V lookup: CDR1 SGHRS, CDR2 YFSETQ. Trimming removed 4 bases from V and 10 bases from J, with 23 bases in between. CDR3 nucleotide sequence: TGCGCCAGCAGCCCCCGGACAGCTAGTATAATCGGAGCTTTCTTT. The encoded protein is CASSPRTASIIGAFF.

This chain connects TRBV5-1 to TRBJ2-2, with TRBD1 identical over 8 bases. The trim removed 9 bases at V and 4 bases at J, leaving 5 bases unmatched. The CDR3 has 13 amino acids. Germline V lookup: CDR1 SGHRS, CDR2 YFSETQ. CDR3 sequence: CATQGDFTGELFF. In nucleotides, the CDR3 is TGCGCCACACAGGGGGATTTCACCGGGGAGCTGTTTTTT.

The genes are TRBV28 and TRBJ2-5; possibly TRBD1 for D (6 bases). V gave up 6 bases and J gave up 5 bases, with 16 bases separating them. Germline V lookup: CDR1 MDHEN, CDR2 SYDVKM. This CDR3 is 14 amino acids long. The CDR3 sequence: CASSQDRRGETQYF. CDR3 in DNA: TGTGCCAGCAGCCAAGACCGCAGGGGCGAGACCCAGTACTTC.

This chain connects TRBV12-3 or TRBV12-4 to TRBJ1-2, with TRBD1 as a possible D gene (5 bases). The CDR3 sequence is 13 residues long. Trimming pared 6 bases from V and 8 bases from J, leaving 16 bases between. This CDR3 is CASSKWDPGGYTF. Written as DNA, the CDR3 is TGTGCCAGCAGCAAGTGGGACCCCGGGGGCTACACCTTC.

This clone was detected only a few times. The genes are TRBV19 and TRBJ2-4, with D perhaps given as TRBD1 or TRBD2 (5 bases each). The CDR3 runs 16 residues. With 3 bases removed from V and 0 bases from J, the gap between germline ends came to 12 bases. Germline V gene lookup returns CDR1 LNHDA and CDR2 SQIVND (reference sequence). The CDR3 protein is CASSILGALAKNIQYF. The CDR3 DNA is TGTGCCAGTAGTATTCTCGGGGCACTAGCCAAAAACATTCAGTACTTC. The variable domain in full, completed from reference TRBV19 and TRBJ2-4, reads DGGITQSPKYLFRKEGQNVTLSCEQNLNHDAMYWYRQDPGQGLRLIYYSQIVNDFQKGDIAEGYSVSREKKESFPLTVTSAQKNPTAFYLCASSILGALAKNIQYFGAGTRLSVL.

The chain is built from TRBV7-9 and TRBJ2-5; no reliable D call. Trimming removed 8 bases at V and 6 bases at J, with 19 bases between. Germline CDR1 reads SEHNR; CDR2 reads FQNEAQ (reference sequence). CDR3 length: 14 amino acids. CDR3 region: CASGPGSGAKTQYF. CDR3 in DNA: TGTGCCAGCGGTCCCGGGTCGGGCGCGAAGACCCAGTACTTC.

The chain carries TRBV4-3 and TRBJ2-5; TRBD2 is a possible D gene (6 bases). From germline, CDR1 is LGHNA and CDR2 YSLEER. V was pared by 1 base and J by 5 bases, with 14 bases between. This CDR3 has 15 residues. In DNA form, the CDR3 reads TGCGCCAGCAGCCAAGTATACGGGAGAGGGGAGACCCAGTACTTC. It specifies CASSQVYGRGETQYF.

V gene TRBV20-1 combines with J gene TRBJ2-5; D gene ambiguous. The V gene lost 3 bases and the J gene lost 3 bases, with 2 bases spanning the gap. The CDR3 has 10 residues. Looked up from germline, CDR1 is DFQATT and CDR2 is SNEGSKA (reference sequence). CDR3 in amino acids: CSASKETQYF. DNA of the CDR3: TGCAGTGCTAGCAAAGAGACCCAGTACTTC.

The chain joins TRBV6-5 to TRBJ1-5; D uncertain. Germline values: CDR1 MNHEY, CDR2 SVGAGI. CDR3 length equals 15 residues. The V gene lost 6 bases and the J gene lost 2 bases, with 14 bases spanning the gap. The CDR3 reads CASSPTGTGNQPQHF. CDR3 DNA: TGTGCCAGCAGCCCCACGGGTACCGGCAATCAGCCCCAGCATTTT.

The chain is built from TRBV6-2 or TRBV6-3 and TRBJ1-5, with 8 bases lining up with TRBD1. J lost 3 bases, V lost 6 bases, and 13 bases had no gene match. Germline CDR1 reads MNHEY; CDR2 reads SVGEGT. The CDR3 totals 17 residues. CDR3 nucleotides: TGTGCCAGCAGCGCAATTTACGGACAGGGAAACAATCAGCCCCAGCATTTT. Protein: CASSAIYGQGNNQPQHF.

A few counts support this clone. The chain is built from TRBV7-3 and TRBJ2-1; 9 nucleotides align to TRBD2. CDR1 and CDR2 from the germline V gene are SGHTA and FQGTGA. V lost 1 base and J lost 0; bases outside the gene matches: 7. The CDR3 covers 18 residues. In nucleotides, the CDR3 is TGTGCCAGCAGCTTAAGCGGCGGGGGGGTTTCCTCCTACAATGAGCAGTTCTTC. The encoded protein is CASSLSGGGVSSYNEQFF.